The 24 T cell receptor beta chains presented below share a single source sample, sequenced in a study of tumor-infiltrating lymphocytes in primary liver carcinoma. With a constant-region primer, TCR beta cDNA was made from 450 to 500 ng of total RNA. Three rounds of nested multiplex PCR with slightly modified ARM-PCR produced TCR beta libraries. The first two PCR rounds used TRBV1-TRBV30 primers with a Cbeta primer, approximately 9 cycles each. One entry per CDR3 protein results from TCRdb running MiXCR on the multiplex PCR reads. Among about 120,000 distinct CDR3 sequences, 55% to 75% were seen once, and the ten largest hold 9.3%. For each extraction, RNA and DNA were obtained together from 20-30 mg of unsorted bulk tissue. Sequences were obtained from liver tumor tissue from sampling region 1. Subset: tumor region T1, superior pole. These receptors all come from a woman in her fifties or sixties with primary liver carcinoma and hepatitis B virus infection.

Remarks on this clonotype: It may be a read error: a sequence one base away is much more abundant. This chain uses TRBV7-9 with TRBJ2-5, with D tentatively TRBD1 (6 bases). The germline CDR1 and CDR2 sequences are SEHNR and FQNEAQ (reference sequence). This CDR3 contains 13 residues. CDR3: CASNLARGKTQYF. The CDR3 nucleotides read TGTGCCAGCAACTTAGCCAGGGGAAAGACCCAGTACTTC.

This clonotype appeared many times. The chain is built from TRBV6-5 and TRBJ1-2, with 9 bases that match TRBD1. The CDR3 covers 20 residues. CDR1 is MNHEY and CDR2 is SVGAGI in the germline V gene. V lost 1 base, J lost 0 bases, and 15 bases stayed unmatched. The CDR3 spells CASSYWGQGKTGQANYGYTF. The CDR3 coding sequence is TGTGCCAGCAGTTACTGGGGACAGGGAAAAACGGGTCAAGCTAACTATGGCTACACCTTC.

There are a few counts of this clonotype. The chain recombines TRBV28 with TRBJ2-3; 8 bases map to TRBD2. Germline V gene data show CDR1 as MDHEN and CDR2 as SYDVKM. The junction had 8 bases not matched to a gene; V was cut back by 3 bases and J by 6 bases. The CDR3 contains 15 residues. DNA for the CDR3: TGTGCCAGCAGTTTTTGGGGACTAGGATCGGATACGCAGTATTTT. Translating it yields CASSFWGLGSDTQYF.

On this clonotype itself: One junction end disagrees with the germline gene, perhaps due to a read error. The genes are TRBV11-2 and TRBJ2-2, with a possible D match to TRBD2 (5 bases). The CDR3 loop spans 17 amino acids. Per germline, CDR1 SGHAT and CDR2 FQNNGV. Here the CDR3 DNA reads TGTGCCAGCAGCTCCCCCCGACTACACGCGAACACCGTGGAGCTGTTTTTT. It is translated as CASSSPRLHANTVELFF.

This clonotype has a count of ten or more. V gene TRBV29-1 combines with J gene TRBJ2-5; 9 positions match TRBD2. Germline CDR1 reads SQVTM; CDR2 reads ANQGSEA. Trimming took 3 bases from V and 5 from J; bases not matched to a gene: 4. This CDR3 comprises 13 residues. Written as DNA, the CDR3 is TGCAGCGTTGATTCGGCGGGAGGGGAGACCCAGTACTTC. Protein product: CSVDSAGGETQYF.

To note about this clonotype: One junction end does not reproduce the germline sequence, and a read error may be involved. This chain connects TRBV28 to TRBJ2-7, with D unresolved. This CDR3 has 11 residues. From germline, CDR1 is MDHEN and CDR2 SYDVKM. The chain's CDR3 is CASSTQRERYF. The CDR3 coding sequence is TGTGCCAGCAGTACTCAACGCGAGCGGTACTTC.

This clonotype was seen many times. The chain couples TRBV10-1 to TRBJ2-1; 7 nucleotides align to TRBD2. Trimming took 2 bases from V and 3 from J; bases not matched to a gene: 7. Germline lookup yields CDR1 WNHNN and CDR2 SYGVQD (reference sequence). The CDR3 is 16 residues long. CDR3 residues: CASSEIAGVRYNEQFF. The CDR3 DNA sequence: TGCGCCAGCAGTGAGATCGCGGGAGTCCGCTACAATGAGCAGTTCTTC.

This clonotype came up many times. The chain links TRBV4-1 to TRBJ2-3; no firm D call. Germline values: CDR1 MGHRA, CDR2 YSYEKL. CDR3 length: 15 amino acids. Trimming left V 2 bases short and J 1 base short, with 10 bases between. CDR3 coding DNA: TGCGCCAGCAGCCAAAGTGGAGCCCGCACAGATACGCAGTATTTT. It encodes CASSQSGARTDTQYF.

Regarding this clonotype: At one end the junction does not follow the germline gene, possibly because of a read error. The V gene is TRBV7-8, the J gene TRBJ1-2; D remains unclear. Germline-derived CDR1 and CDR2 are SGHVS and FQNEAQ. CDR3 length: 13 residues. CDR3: CAGSLAAAYGYTF. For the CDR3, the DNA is TGTGCCGGCAGCTTAGCGGCTGCCTATGGCTACACCTTC.

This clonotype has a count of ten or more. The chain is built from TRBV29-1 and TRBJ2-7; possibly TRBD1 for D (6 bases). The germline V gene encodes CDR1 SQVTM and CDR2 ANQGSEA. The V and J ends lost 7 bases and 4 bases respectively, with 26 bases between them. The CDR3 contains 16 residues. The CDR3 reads CSATTRGTHISYEQYF. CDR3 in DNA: TGCAGCGCCACTACCCGAGGGACACACATTTCATACGAGCAGTACTTC.

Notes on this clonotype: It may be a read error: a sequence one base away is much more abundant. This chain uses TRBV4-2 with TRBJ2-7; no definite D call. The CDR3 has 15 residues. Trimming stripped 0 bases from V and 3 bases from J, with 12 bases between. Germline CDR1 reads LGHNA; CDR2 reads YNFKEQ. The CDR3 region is CASSQEGDNFYEQYF. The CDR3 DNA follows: TGTGCCAGCAGCCAAGAAGGTGATAACTTCTACGAGCAGTACTTC.

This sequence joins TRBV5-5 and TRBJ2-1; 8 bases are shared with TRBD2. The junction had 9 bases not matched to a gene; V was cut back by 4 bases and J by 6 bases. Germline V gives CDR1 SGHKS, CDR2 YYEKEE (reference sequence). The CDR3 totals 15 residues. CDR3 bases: TGTGCCAGCAGCCTGAGCGGGAGTTGCGTCAATGAGCAGTTCTTC. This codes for CASSLSGSCVNEQFF.

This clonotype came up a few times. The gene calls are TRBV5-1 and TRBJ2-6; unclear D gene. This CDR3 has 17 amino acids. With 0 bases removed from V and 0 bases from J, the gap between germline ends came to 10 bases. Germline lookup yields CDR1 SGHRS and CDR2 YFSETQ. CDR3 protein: CASSLATQSSGANVLTF. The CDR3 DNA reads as TGCGCCAGCAGCTTGGCCACGCAGAGCTCTGGGGCCAACGTCCTGACTTTC.

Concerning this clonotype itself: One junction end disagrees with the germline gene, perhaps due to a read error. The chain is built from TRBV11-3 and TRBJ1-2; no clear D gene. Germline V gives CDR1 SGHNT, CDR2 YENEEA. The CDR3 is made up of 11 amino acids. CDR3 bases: TGTGCCAGCAGCTCCGACTATGGCTACAACTTC. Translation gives CASSSDYGYNF.

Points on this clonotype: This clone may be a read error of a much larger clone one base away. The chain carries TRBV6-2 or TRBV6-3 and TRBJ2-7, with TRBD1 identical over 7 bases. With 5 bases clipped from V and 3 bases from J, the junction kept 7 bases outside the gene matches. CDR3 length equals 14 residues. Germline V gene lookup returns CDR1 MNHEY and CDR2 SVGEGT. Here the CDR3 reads CASSIPDRYYEQYF. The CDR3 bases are TGTGCCAGCAGTATCCCGGACAGGTACTACGAGCAGTACTTC.

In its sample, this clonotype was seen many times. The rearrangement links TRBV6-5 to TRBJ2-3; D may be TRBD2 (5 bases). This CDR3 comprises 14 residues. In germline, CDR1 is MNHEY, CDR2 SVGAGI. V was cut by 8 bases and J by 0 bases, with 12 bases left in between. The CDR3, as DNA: TGTGCCAGCGCTGGGAGTTCAAGCACAGATACGCAGTATTTT. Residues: CASAGSSSTDTQYF.

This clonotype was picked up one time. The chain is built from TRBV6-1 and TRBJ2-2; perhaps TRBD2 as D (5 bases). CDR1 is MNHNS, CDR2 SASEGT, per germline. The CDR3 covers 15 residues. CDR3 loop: CASGVTWVIPGELFF. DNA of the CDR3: TGTGCAAGCGGAGTCACATGGGTAATACCCGGGGAGCTGTTTTTT.

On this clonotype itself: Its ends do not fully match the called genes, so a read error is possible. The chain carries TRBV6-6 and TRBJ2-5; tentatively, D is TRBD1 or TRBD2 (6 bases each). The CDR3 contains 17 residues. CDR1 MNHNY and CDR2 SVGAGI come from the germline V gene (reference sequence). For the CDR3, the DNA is TGTGCCAGCAGCCGCTCCCGAGGGGGGCCAGCCCAAGATACCCAGTACTTC. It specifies CASSRSRGGPAQDTQYF.

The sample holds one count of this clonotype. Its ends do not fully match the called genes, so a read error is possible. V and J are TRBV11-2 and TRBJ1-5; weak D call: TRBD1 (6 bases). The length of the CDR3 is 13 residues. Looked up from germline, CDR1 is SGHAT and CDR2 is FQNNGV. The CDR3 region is CVSSSTGHQSQHF. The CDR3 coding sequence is TGTGTCAGCAGCTCAACAGGGCATCAGTCCCAGCATTTT.

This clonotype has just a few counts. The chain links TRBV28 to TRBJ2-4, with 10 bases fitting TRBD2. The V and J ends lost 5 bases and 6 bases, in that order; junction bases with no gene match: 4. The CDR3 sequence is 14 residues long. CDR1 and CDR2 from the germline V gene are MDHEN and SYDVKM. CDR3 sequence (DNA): TGTGCCAGCAGTCTAGCGGGAGATCTAAACATTCAGTACTTC. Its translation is CASSLAGDLNIQYF. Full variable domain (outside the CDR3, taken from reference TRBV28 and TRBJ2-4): DVKVTQSSRYLVKRTGEKVFLECVQDMDHENMFWYRQDPGLGLRLIYFSYDVKMKEKGDIPEGYSVSREKKERFSLILESASTNQTSMYLCASSLAGDLNIQYFGAGTRLSVL.

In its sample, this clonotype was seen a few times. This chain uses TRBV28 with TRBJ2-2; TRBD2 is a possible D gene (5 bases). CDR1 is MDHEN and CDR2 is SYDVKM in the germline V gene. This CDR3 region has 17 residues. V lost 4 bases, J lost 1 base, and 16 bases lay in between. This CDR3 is CASSSIGLARNTGELFF. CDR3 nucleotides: TGTGCCAGCAGTTCCATAGGCTTAGCGCGGAACACCGGGGAGCTGTTTTTT.

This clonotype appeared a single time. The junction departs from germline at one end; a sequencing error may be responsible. The CDR3 sequence: CASSPRHVLSNTEASF. CDR3 sequence (DNA): TGTGCCAGCTCACCACGGCATGTTCTTTCGAACACTGAAGCTTCCTTT. The chain has TRBV18 and TRBJ1-1, with no clear D. The CDR3 runs 16 residues. Germline lookup yields CDR1 KGHSH and CDR2 LQKENI.

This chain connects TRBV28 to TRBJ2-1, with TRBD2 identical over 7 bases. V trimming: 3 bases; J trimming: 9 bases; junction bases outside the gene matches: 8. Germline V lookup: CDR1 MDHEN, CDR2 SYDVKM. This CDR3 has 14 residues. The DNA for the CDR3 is TGTGCCAGCAGTTTGGACCGACTAGCACCTGAGCAGTTCTTC. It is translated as CASSLDRLAPEQFF.

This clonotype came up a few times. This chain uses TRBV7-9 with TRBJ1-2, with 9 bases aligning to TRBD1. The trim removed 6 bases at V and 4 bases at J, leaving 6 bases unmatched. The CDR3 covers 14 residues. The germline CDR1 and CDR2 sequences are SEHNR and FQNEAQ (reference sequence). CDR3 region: CASSGGQGFYGYTF. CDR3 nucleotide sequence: TGTGCCAGCAGTGGGGGACAGGGATTCTATGGCTACACCTTC.